This T cell receptor beta chain was obtained from a study of blood T cell repertoires in COVID-19. Study-level background: Sources were T cells, B-cell-depleted T cells, or PBMCs; the material itself was cDNA or gDNA.

Enrolled through a virtual design, the participants were between roughly 18 and 100 years of age and came from under 25 US areas. Donors of Cohort 3 who recovered were those that had two negative PCRs, clearance, or symptom resolution. Per the study methods: Reference gene primer amplification yielded estimated nucleated cell counts. Clones were read by immunoSEQ multiplex PCR, and TCRdb kept only the in-frame ones, dropping some. The D gene and trimming were derived from the DNA, and the V and J assignments and clone size from that table. The data show some 330,000 clones, with roughly 87% seen just once and approximately 5% held by the top ten. Sequencing used PBMCs or T cells enriched from blood (not recorded which). This TCR derives from a woman in her forties or fifties who had recovered from COVID-19.

The CDR3 sequence is CASSEGGFGQGVYGYTF. In nucleotides, the CDR3 is TGTGCCAGCAGTGAAGGAGGGTTCGGACAGGGGGTCTATGGCTACACCTTC. The chain has TRBV6-1 and TRBJ1-2; 10 bases map to TRBD1. The germline V gene encodes CDR1 MNHNS and CDR2 SASEGT. Losses at the gene ends were 1 base for V and 4 bases for J; bases not matched to a gene: 9. The CDR3 spans 17 residues.